A single sample gave rise to the 17 T cell receptor beta chains below, sequenced in a study of metastatic and nonmetastatic thyroid tumors. TCRdb re-clonotyped the PCR reads via MiXCR. This repertoire shows 25,000 to 35,000 clones, approximately 16% found once; its top ten account for roughly 4.2%. Every patient underwent thyroid surgery untreated. Sequenced sample: blood. These receptors all stem from a female donor with papillary thyroid cancer or a benign thyroid nodule (not recorded which). Some clones in this sample may be carry-over from other donors' samples.

This clone was recorded at least ten times. The CDR3 sequence: CASRPQGPGANVLTF. The DNA for the CDR3 is TGTGCCAGTCGCCCTCAGGGCCCTGGGGCCAACGTCCTGACTTTC. The J gene is TRBJ2-6, the V gene TRBV28, with a possible D match to TRBD1 (5 bases). Germline CDR1 and CDR2: MDHEN and SYDVKM. The CDR3 runs 15 residues. V was pared by 9 bases and J by 2 bases, with 14 bases between.

This chain uses TRBV5-5 with TRBJ2-3; TRBD2 agrees at 9 bases. The CDR3 runs to 14 residues. Germline V gene data show CDR1 as SGHKS and CDR2 as YYEKEE (reference sequence). J gave up 8 bases and V 4 bases, and 8 bases lay outside the gene matches. The CDR3 DNA follows: TGTGCCAGCAGCCGAGCGGGAGGTGGGTTTACGCAGTATTTT. As protein: CASSRAGGGFTQYF.

This clone occurred a few times. The chain recombines TRBV4-2 with TRBJ2-1; D is undetermined. CDR3 length: 13 residues. V was clipped by 1 base and J by 5 bases, with 6 bases between them. CDR1 is LGHNA and CDR2 is YNFKEQ in the germline V gene. CDR3 nucleotide sequence: TGTGCCAGCAGCCAAGTAGCCGACAATGAGCAGTTCTTC. This translates into CASSQVADNEQFF.

This clone was recorded at least ten times. The chain carries TRBV4-1 and TRBJ2-3, with 8 bases identical to TRBD2. CDR3 size: 18 residues. Germline values: CDR1 MGHRA, CDR2 YSYEKL. Trimming took 1 base from V and 1 from J; bases not matched to a gene: 10. The CDR3 sequence is CASSQVAVAGGRTDTQYF. The CDR3 DNA reads TGCGCCAGCAGCCAAGTGGCTGTCGCGGGAGGTCGCACAGATACGCAGTATTTT.

This clone was counted many times. The chain has TRBV10-1 and TRBJ2-7, with a possible D match to TRBD2 (6 bases). V was shortened by 6 bases and J by 4 bases, with 19 bases between the two germline ends. CDR1 is WNHNN and CDR2 is SYGVQD in the germline V gene (reference sequence). The CDR3 covers 15 residues. This chain's CDR3 is CASSPRAGTGYEQYF. CDR3 nucleotides: TGCGCCAGCAGCCCCCGGGCGGGAACGGGATACGAGCAGTACTTC.

In this sample, this clone is medium-sized. This sequence joins TRBV6-2 or TRBV6-3 and TRBJ2-7; D not certain. V lost 2 bases and J 0 bases, leaving 8 bases between the germline ends. Germline loops: CDR1 MNHEY, CDR2 SVGEGT. The CDR3 contains 14 residues. DNA of the CDR3: TGTGCCAGCAGTTACAAGGTCGGCTCCTACGAGCAGTACTTC. It encodes CASSYKVGSYEQYF.

Sample share makes this clone medium-sized. DNA for the CDR3: TGTGCCAGCAGCCCCGGGACTAGCGGTATCTCCTACGAGCAGTACTTC. Residues: CASSPGTSGISYEQYF. The chain couples TRBV5-5 to TRBJ2-7, with TRBD2 matching 11 bases. Per the germline V gene, CDR1 is SGHKS and CDR2 is YYEKEE (reference sequence). This CDR3 has 16 amino acids. V was pared by 4 bases and J by 0 bases, with 6 bases of the junction left unmatched.

This clone was counted many times. The chain is built from TRBV27 and TRBJ1-6; D not certain. V shed 4 bases and J shed 0 bases, with 10 bases lying between them. Germline CDR1 is MNHEY and CDR2 is SMNVEV (reference sequence). The CDR3 consists of 16 residues. CDR3 nucleotides: TGTGCCAGCAGTTCCTTCCTAAGCTCCTATAATTCACCCCTCCACTTT. It encodes CASSSFLSSYNSPLHF.

This clone was counted ten times or more. The chain employs TRBV7-9 and TRBJ1-1; D not resolved. The CDR3 loop spans 14 amino acids. V lost 5 bases, J lost 4 bases, and 14 bases lay in between. Germline CDR1 and CDR2: SEHNR and FQNEAQ (reference sequence). The CDR3 nucleotides are TGTGCCAGCAGCCTAGACACCCGGGGCACTGAAGCTTTCTTT. Protein sequence: CASSLDTRGTEAFF. Together with reference TRBV7-9 and TRBJ1-1, the CDR3 gives the full variable domain: DTGVSQNPRHKITKRGQNVTFRCDPISEHNRLYWYRQTLGQGPEFLTYFQNEAQLEKSRLLSDRFSAERPKGSFSTLEIQRTEQGDSAMYLCASSLDTRGTEAFFGQGTRLTVV.

This clone ranks as medium-sized. V gene TRBV6-1 combines with J gene TRBJ2-7, with D possibly TRBD2 on 5 matching bases. The V and J ends lost 2 bases and 3 bases respectively, with 14 bases between them. The CDR3 runs to 15 residues. The V gene's germline CDR1 is MNHNS and CDR2 SASEGT. In DNA, the CDR3 is TGTGCCAGCAGTGAATTGGGCACTAGTTACTACGAGCAGTACTTC. This encodes CASSELGTSYYEQYF.

At least ten counts were recorded for this clone. The rearrangement uses TRBV12-3 or TRBV12-4 and TRBJ1-3, with D unresolved. Between the trimmed V and J ends, which lost 5 bases and 2 bases, there was a span of 10 bases. This CDR3 comprises 14 residues. CDR3 DNA: TGTGCCAGCAGTCCGGGGATGGCTGGAAACACCATATATTTT. It is translated as CASSPGMAGNTIYF.

This clone was picked up many times. Just one base apart from a much larger clone, this may be a read error. V usage is TRBV12-3 or TRBV12-4 and J usage is TRBJ2-1, with 7 bases lining up with TRBD2. The CDR3 totals 15 residues. The CDR3 is CASSFMGTIYNGQFF. CDR3 in DNA: TGTGCCAGCAGTTTTATGGGGACTATATACAATGGGCAGTTCTTC.

The rearrangement joins TRBV20-1 to TRBJ2-2; 12 nucleotides line up with TRBD2. In germline, CDR1 is DFQATT, CDR2 SNEGSKA (reference sequence). The CDR3 is 17 amino acids. V lost 8 bases, J lost 5 bases, and 15 bases stayed unmatched. As DNA, the CDR3 is TGCAGTTCCAGAGATGCATCTAGCGGGAGGGGTACCGGGGAGCTGTTTTTT. This translates into CSSRDASSGRGTGELFF.

V is TRBV30 and J is TRBJ2-7; 7 positions match TRBD2. V shed 0 bases and J 3 bases; nucleotides not matched to a gene: 8. The germline gives CDR1 GTSNPN, CDR2 SVGIG (reference sequence). The CDR3 has 15 amino acids. This chain's CDR3 is CAWSVRGDLLYEQYF. Here the CDR3 DNA reads TGTGCCTGGAGTGTACGGGGGGACTTACTCTACGAGCAGTACTTC.

V and J are TRBV7-3 and TRBJ2-2; D ambiguous. Germline V gene lookup returns CDR1 SGHTA and CDR2 FQGTGA. CDR3 length equals 12 residues. V was pared by 7 bases and J by 2 bases, with 5 bases between. The CDR3 spells CASNLNTGELFF. CDR3 nucleotides: TGTGCCAGCAACCTAAACACCGGGGAGCTGTTTTTT.

A remark on this clone: One end of the junction fails to match germline, which may point to a read error. V and J are TRBV14 and TRBJ1-3; no definite D call. Germline-derived CDR1 and CDR2 are SGHDN and FVKESK. The CDR3 spans 15 residues. As DNA, the CDR3 is TGTGCCAGCAGCTCCACGCCATACTATGGAGACACCATATATTTT. It specifies CASSSTPYYGDTIYF.

The CDR3 sequence: CSARGTYHNEQFF. Written as DNA, the CDR3 is TGCAGTGCTAGAGGTACATATCACAATGAGCAGTTCTTC. This chain links TRBV20-1 with TRBJ2-1; unclear D gene. Germline lookup yields CDR1 DFQATT and CDR2 SNEGSKA (reference sequence). V lost 1 base, J lost 5 bases, and 9 bases lay in between. The CDR3 extends over 13 amino acids.